The 21 T cell receptor beta chains reported below all come from one sample, sequenced in a study of shared T cell receptors in the human thymus. Profiled with immunoSEQ multiplex PCR; TCRdb holds only in-frame clones, not every one. The sample holds some 760,000 clones; roughly 85% are singletons and the top ten take roughly 0.01%. This same sample was also taken into another study, of human thymus T cells.

The source material was thymocytes. These receptors came from a girl under three years old with a congenital heart defect.

The chain recombines TRBV5-4 with TRBJ1-3; D unclear. Trimming removed 4 bases from V and 3 bases from J, with 14 bases in between. This CDR3 comprises 15 residues. Germline V gene sequence: CDR1 SGHNT, CDR2 YYREEE (reference sequence). The CDR3 region has the DNA TGTGCCAGCAGCGTGAACCTAGTAGGTGGAAACACCATATATTTT. Translated, it gives CASSVNLVGGNTIYF.

V gene TRBV9 combines with J gene TRBJ1-6, with D maybe TRBD1 (6 bases). CDR1 is SGDLS, CDR2 YYNGEE, per germline. Trimming stripped 4 bases from V and 0 bases from J, with 17 bases between. This CDR3 is 18 amino acids long. The CDR3 nucleotides are TGTGCCAGCAGCCCTCGGGACACCCTCAGCTCCTATAATTCACCCCTCCACTTT. Translated, it gives CASSPRDTLSSYNSPLHF.

Here the CDR3 reads CASRRTGTGKMGGQFF. Written as DNA, the CDR3 is TGTGCCAGCAGACGAACCGGGACAGGGAAGATGGGTGGGCAGTTCTTC. The V and J genes are TRBV28 and TRBJ2-1; TRBD1 matches at 9 bases. This CDR3 contains 16 residues. V shed 6 bases, J shed 12 bases, and the junction held 18 bases outside the gene matches. Germline-derived CDR1 and CDR2 are MDHEN and SYDVKM.

This clone occurred a few times. This chain's CDR3 is CASRPPLGQNTEAFF. DNA of the CDR3: TGTGCCAGCAGGCCGCCACTGGGGCAAAACACTGAAGCTTTCTTT. The chain combines TRBV6-5 with TRBJ1-1; D perhaps matches TRBD1 (5 bases). Deletions cut 6 bases from V and 2 bases from J, with 16 bases between. The CDR3 is made up of 15 amino acids. CDR1 MNHEY and CDR2 SVGAGI come from the germline V gene.

The genes are TRBV4-3 and TRBJ2-5; D might be TRBD2 (6 bases). Looked up from germline, CDR1 is LGHNA and CDR2 is YSLEER. The CDR3 is 16 residues long. V shed 0 bases and J shed 0 bases, with 11 bases lying between them. CDR3 sequence reads: CASSQDWRGNQETQYF. The CDR3 DNA is TGCGCCAGCAGCCAAGATTGGCGGGGAAACCAAGAGACCCAGTACTTC.

The sample holds one count of this clone. The V and J genes are TRBV4-3 and TRBJ1-3; D not certain. This CDR3 has 17 residues. The ends were cut back, 0 bases at V and 0 bases at J, with 12 bases in the middle. Looked up from germline, CDR1 is LGHNA and CDR2 is YSLEER. In DNA, the CDR3 is TGCGCCAGCAGCCAAGACGGCAGGAACCGCTCTGGAAACACCATATATTTT. It encodes CASSQDGRNRSGNTIYF.

V and J are TRBV7-2 and TRBJ2-7, with D unclear. CDR1 and CDR2 (germline): SGHTA, FQGNSA. The CDR3 loop spans 14 amino acids. V was pared by 1 base and J by 2 bases, with 9 bases between. DNA for the CDR3: TGTGCCAGCAGCTTAGTTGGGCCAGCCTACGAGCAGTACTTC. It is translated as CASSLVGPAYEQYF.

The chain is built from TRBV6-4 and TRBJ2-1, with 7 bases identical to TRBD2. V gave up 7 bases and J gave up 13 bases; unmatched junction bases: 13. The CDR3 is made up of 13 amino acids. Germline CDR1 is MRHNA and CDR2 is SNTAGT. DNA of the CDR3: TGTGCCAGCAAGTCAGGGCTAGCGGAGAAACAGTTCTTC. Residues: CASKSGLAEKQFF.

The genes are TRBV5-5 and TRBJ1-6; perhaps TRBD1 as D (5 bases). The V end lost 0 bases, the J end lost 5 bases, and 15 bases lay between the germline ends. The CDR3 length is 17 residues. The germline gives CDR1 SGHKS, CDR2 YYEKEE (reference sequence). The CDR3 DNA reads as TGTGCCAGCAGCTTGGGTCGTCGGGGGATCGATAATTCACCCCTCCACTTT. It is translated as CASSLGRRGIDNSPLHF.

The CDR3 region is CASSEVERGKYEQYF. In DNA form, the CDR3 reads TGTGCCAGCAGTGAAGTGGAGCGGGGGAAGTACGAGCAGTACTTC. The rearrangement uses TRBV2 and TRBJ2-7, with 8 positions matching TRBD2. The V and J ends lost 1 base and 4 bases, in that order; junction bases with no gene match: 6. The germline CDR1 and CDR2 sequences are SNHLY and FYNNEI. The CDR3 consists of 15 residues.

This chain connects TRBV29-1 to TRBJ1-2, with D perhaps matching TRBD1 (6 bases). The CDR3 is 14 residues long. V was trimmed by 4 bases and J by 2 bases, leaving 14 bases between them. CDR1 is SQVTM and CDR2 is ANQGSEA in the germline V gene. The CDR3 sequence is CSVGNRATNYGYTF. DNA of the CDR3: TGCAGCGTTGGTAACAGGGCGACGAACTATGGCTACACCTTC.

The V and J genes are TRBV15 and TRBJ2-2; D is perhaps TRBD2 (6 bases). Trimming shortened V by 0 bases and J by 7 bases, and 12 bases separated the two germline ends. This CDR3 spans 15 amino acids. In germline, CDR1 is LNHNV, CDR2 YYDKDF (reference sequence). This CDR3 is CATSRDRPGGGELFF. DNA for the CDR3: TGTGCCACCAGCAGAGATCGTCCCGGGGGCGGGGAGCTGTTTTTT.

The chain is built from TRBV5-4 and TRBJ1-1, with TRBD1 matching 8 bases. In germline, CDR1 is SGHNT, CDR2 YYREEE (reference sequence). The J segment lost 0 bases and the V segment lost 5 bases, leaving 12 bases of the junction unmatched. CDR3 size: 17 residues. Here the CDR3 DNA reads TGTGCCAGCAGAAGGGGACAGGTGTTTCGCTTGAACACTGAAGCTTTCTTT. It specifies CASRRGQVFRLNTEAFF.

The chain recombines TRBV19 with TRBJ2-6; no definite D call. Looked up from germline, CDR1 is LNHDA and CDR2 is SQIVND (reference sequence). This CDR3 spans 17 amino acids. V was shortened by 0 bases and J by 2 bases, with 11 bases between the two germline ends. The CDR3 region is CASSIDSFSPGANVLTF. The CDR3 DNA is TGTGCCAGTAGTATAGACAGTTTTTCCCCTGGGGCCAACGTCCTGACTTTC.

The gene calls are TRBV7-9 and TRBJ1-2; possibly TRBD1 for D (5 bases). The CDR3 loop spans 13 amino acids. Germline CDR1 SEHNR, CDR2 FQNEAQ (reference sequence). The ends were cut back, 5 bases at V and 5 bases at J, with 12 bases in the middle. The CDR3 loop is CASSAREGYGYTF. The CDR3, as DNA: TGTGCCAGCAGCGCGAGGGAGGGGTATGGCTACACCTTC. Looking up the rest from reference TRBV7-9 and TRBJ1-2 gives the full variable domain: DTGVSQNPRHKITKRGQNVTFRCDPISEHNRLYWYRQTLGQGPEFLTYFQNEAQLEKSRLLSDRFSAERPKGSFSTLEIQRTEQGDSAMYLCASSAREGYGYTFGSGTRLTVV.

This chain connects TRBV6-5 to TRBJ1-1, with 7 nucleotides matching TRBD1. CDR1 is MNHEY, CDR2 SVGAGI, per germline. The CDR3 sequence is 15 residues long. Trimming at V came to 5 bases and at J to 1 base, leaving 7 bases not matched to a gene. The CDR3 protein is CASSGIQGPNTEAFF. The CDR3 DNA follows: TGTGCCAGCAGTGGCATACAGGGGCCGAACACTGAAGCTTTCTTT.

This clone is a singleton in its sample. The chain carries TRBV5-4 and TRBJ1-1; 9 nucleotides line up with TRBD1. The CDR3 has 15 residues. Germline V lookup: CDR1 SGHNT, CDR2 YYREEE (reference sequence). Germline trimming cut 4 bases from V and 0 bases from J; bases unmatched to any gene: 4. DNA for the CDR3: TGTGCCAGCAGCGGGGGACAGGGAATGAACACTGAAGCTTTCTTT. Translating gives CASSGGQGMNTEAFF.

The genes are TRBV9 and TRBJ2-1, with unresolved D. In germline, CDR1 is SGDLS, CDR2 YYNGEE. CDR3 length equals 16 residues. The germline V and J ends were trimmed by 1 base and 7 bases, with 18 bases remaining between them. The CDR3 DNA reads TGTGCCAGCAGCGTAAAGTCCTCCGTTACGGAGAATGAGCAGTTCTTC. As protein: CASSVKSSVTENEQFF.

The chain employs TRBV5-1 and TRBJ2-5; a possible D gene is TRBD1 (7 bases). V lost 3 bases, J lost 2 bases, and 11 bases lay in between. Germline loops: CDR1 SGHRS, CDR2 YFSETQ. This CDR3 region has 14 residues. The CDR3 is CASSWAGQQETQYF. The DNA for the CDR3 is TGCGCCAGCAGCTGGGCGGGACAGCAAGAGACCCAGTACTTC.

The sample holds a few counts of this clone. J is TRBJ1-3 and V is TRBV4-2; D gene unclear. The CDR3 loop spans 15 amino acids. The germline V and J ends were trimmed by 1 base and 5 bases, with 12 bases remaining between them. Germline-derived CDR1 and CDR2 are LGHNA and YNFKEQ. The CDR3, as DNA: TGTGCCAGCAGCCAAGTAGAGCACAGTAGAAACACCATATATTTT. It yields the protein CASSQVEHSRNTIYF.

The V and J genes are TRBV5-1 and TRBJ2-2; 8 nucleotides match TRBD1. Trimming took 2 bases from V and 8 from J; bases not matched to a gene: 5. The germline V gene encodes CDR1 SGHRS and CDR2 YFSETQ. This CDR3 contains 14 residues. The CDR3, as DNA: TGCGCCAGCAGCTTAAGACAGGGGAAAGGGGAGCTGTTTTTT. Translation gives CASSLRQGKGELFF.